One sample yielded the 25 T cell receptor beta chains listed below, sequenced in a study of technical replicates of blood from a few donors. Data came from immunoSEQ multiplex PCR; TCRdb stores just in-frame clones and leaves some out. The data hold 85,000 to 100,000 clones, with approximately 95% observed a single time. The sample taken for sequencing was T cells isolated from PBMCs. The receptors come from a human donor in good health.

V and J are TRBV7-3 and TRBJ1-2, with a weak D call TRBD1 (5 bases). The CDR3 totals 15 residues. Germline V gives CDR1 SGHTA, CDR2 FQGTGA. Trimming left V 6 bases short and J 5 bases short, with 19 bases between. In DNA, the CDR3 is TGTGCCAGCAGTATCGTCGGGGGAGGGAGTTATGGCTACACCTTC. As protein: CASSIVGGGSYGYTF. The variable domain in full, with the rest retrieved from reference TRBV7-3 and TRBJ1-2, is GAGVSQTPSNKVTEKGKYVELRCDPISGHTALYWYRQSLGQGPEFLIYFQGTGAADDSGLPNDRFFAVRPEGSVSTLKIQRTERGDSAVYLCASSIVGGGSYGYTFGSGTRLTVV.

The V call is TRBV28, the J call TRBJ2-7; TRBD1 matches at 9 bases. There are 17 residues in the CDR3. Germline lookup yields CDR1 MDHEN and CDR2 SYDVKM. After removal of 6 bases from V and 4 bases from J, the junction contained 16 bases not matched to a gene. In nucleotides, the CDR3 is TGTGCCAGCAGCCTTATCACCGGGACAGGGTCTTTTTACGAGCAGTACTTC. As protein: CASSLITGTGSFYEQYF.

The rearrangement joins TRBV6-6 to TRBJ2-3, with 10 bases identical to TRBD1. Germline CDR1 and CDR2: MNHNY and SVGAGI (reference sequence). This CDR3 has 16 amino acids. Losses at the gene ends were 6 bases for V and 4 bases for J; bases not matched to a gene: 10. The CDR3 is CASRDLRDRGADTQYF. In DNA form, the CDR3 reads TGTGCCAGCAGAGACCTCCGGGACAGGGGCGCAGATACGCAGTATTTT.

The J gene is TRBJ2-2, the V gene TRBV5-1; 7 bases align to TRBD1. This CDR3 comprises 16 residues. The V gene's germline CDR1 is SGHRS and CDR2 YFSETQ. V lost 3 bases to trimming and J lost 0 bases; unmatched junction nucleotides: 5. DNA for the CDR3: TGCGCCAGCAGCTATATCGACAGGGCGAACACCGGGGAGCTGTTTTTT. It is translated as CASSYIDRANTGELFF.

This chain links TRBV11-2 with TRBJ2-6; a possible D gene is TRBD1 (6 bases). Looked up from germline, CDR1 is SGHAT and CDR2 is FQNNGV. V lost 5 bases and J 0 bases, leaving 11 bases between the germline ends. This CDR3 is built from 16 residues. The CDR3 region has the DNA TGTGCCAGCAGCCGGACAGCCGGCTCTGGGGCCAACGTCCTGACTTTC. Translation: CASSRTAGSGANVLTF.

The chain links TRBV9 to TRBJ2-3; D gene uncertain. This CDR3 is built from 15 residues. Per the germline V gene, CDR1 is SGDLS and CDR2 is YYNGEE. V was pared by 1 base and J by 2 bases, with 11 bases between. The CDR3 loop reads CASSVFHKITDTQYF. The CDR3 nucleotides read TGTGCCAGCAGCGTATTTCACAAAATCACAGATACGCAGTATTTT.

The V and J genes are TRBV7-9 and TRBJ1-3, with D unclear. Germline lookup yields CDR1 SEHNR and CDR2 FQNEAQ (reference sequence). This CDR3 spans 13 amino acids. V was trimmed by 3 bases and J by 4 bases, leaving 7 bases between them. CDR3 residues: CASSFNSGNTIYF. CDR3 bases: TGTGCCAGCAGCTTTAATTCGGGAAACACCATATATTTT. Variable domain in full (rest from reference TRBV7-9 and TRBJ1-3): DTGVSQNPRHKITKRGQNVTFRCDPISEHNRLYWYRQTLGQGPEFLTYFQNEAQLEKSRLLSDRFSAERPKGSFSTLEIQRTEQGDSAMYLCASSFNSGNTIYFGEGSWLTVV.

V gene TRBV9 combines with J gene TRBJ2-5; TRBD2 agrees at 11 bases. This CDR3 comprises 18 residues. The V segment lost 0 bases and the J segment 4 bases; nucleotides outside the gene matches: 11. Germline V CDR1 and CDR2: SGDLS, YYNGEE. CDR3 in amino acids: CASSVGASGGPGSETQYF. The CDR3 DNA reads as TGTGCCAGCAGCGTAGGGGCTAGCGGGGGGCCGGGGTCAGAGACCCAGTACTTC. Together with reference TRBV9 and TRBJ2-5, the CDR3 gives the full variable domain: DSGVTQTPKHLITATGQRVTLRCSPRSGDLSVYWYQQSLDQGLQFLIQYYNGEERAKGNILERFSAQQFPDLHSELNLSSLELGDSALYFCASSVGASGGPGSETQYFGPGTRLLVL.

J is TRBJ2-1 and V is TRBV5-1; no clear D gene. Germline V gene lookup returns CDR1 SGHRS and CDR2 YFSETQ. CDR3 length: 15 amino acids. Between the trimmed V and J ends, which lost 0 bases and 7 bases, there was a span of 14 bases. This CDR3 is CASSLGSLSGNEQFF. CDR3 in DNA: TGCGCCAGCAGCTTGGGTAGCTTATCTGGTAATGAGCAGTTCTTC.

For the CDR3, the DNA is TGTGCCAGCAGTTTCAGACTAGCGGAAACAGATACGCAGTATTTT. Translating gives CASSFRLAETDTQYF. The chain is built from TRBV27 and TRBJ2-3; TRBD2 matches 9 bases. Trimming took 3 bases from V and 3 from J; bases not matched to a gene: 4. This CDR3 region has 15 residues. Per germline, CDR1 MNHEY and CDR2 SMNVEV (reference sequence).

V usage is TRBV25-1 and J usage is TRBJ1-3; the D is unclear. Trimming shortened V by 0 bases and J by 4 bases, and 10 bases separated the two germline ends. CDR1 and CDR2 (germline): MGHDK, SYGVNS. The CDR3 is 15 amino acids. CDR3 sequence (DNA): TGTGCCAGCAGTGAATATCGGGGATCCGGAAACACCATATATTTT. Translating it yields CASSEYRGSGNTIYF.

This chain's CDR3 is CAISEGMGQVYGYTF. The CDR3 DNA sequence: TGTGCCATCAGTGAGGGAATGGGACAAGTCTATGGCTACACCTTC. The chain carries TRBV10-3 and TRBJ1-2, with a weak D call TRBD1 (6 bases). V gave up 2 bases and J gave up 4 bases, with 14 bases separating them. CDR3 size: 15 residues. CDR1 and CDR2 (germline): ENHRY, SYGVKD.

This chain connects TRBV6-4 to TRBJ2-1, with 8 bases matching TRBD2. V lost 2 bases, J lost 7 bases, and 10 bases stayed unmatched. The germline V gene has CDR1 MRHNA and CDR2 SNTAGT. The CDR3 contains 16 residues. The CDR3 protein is CASSDRFIPSGNEQFF. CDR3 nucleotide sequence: TGTGCCAGCAGTGACCGGTTCATCCCTAGCGGGAATGAGCAGTTCTTC.

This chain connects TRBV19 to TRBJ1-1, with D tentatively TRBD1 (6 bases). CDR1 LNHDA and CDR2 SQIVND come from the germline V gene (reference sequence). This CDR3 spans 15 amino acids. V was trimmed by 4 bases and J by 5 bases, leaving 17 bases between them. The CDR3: CASSTGVRVGTEAFF. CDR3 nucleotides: TGTGCCAGTAGTACAGGGGTAAGGGTGGGGACTGAAGCTTTCTTT.

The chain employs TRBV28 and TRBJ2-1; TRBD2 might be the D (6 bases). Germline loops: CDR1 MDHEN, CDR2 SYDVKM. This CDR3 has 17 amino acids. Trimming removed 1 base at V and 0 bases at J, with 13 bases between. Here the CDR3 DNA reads TGTGCCAGCAGTTTATTTCTAGCGACCCGCTCCTACAATGAGCAGTTCTTC. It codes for CASSLFLATRSYNEQFF. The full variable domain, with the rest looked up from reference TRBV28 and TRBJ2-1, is DVKVTQSSRYLVKRTGEKVFLECVQDMDHENMFWYRQDPGLGLRLIYFSYDVKMKEKGDIPEGYSVSREKKERFSLILESASTNQTSMYLCASSLFLATRSYNEQFFGPGTRLTVL.

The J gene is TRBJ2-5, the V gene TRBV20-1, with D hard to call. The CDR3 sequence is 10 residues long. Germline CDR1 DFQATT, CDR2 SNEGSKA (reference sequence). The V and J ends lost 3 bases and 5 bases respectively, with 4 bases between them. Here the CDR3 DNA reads TGCAGTGCTAGGCGGGAGACCCAGTACTTC. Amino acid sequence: CSARRETQYF.

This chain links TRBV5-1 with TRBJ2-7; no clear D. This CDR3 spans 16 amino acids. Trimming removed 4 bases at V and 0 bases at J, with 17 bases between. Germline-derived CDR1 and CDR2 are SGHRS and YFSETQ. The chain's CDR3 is CASSPRCGPSSYEQYF. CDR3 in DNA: TGCGCCAGCAGCCCCAGGTGTGGCCCGAGCTCCTACGAGCAGTACTTC.

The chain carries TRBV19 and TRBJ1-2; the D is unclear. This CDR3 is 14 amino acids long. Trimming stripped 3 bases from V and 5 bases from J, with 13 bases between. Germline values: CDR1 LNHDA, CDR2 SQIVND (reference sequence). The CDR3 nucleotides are TGTGCCAGTAGTATTCGATCCGGGTTTTATGGCTACACCTTC. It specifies CASSIRSGFYGYTF.

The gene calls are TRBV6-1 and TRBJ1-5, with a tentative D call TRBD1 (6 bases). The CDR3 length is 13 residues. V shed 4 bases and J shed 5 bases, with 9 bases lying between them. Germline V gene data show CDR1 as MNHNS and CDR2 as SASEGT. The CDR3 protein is CASSAKGDQPQHF. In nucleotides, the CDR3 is TGTGCCAGCAGTGCAAAGGGGGATCAGCCCCAGCATTTT.

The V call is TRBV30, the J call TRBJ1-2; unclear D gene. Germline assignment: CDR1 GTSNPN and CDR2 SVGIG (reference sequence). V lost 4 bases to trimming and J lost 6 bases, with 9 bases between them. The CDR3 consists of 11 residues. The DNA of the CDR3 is TGTGCCTGGATATCCCGAGATGGCTACACCTTC. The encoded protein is CAWISRDGYTF.

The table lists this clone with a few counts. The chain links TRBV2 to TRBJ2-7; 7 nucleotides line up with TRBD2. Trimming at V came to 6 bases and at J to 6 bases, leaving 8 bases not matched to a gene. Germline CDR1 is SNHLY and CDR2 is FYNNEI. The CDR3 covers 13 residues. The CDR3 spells CASRPTGLGEQYF. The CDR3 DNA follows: TGTGCCAGCAGGCCCACCGGACTAGGCGAGCAGTACTTC.

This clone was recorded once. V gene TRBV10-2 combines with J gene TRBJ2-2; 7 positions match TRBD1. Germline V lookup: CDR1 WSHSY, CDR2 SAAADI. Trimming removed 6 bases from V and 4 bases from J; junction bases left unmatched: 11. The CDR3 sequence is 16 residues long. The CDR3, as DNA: TGCGCCAGCAGAGACGACAGGGAAGGGGGCACCGGGGAGCTGTTTTTT. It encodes CASRDDREGGTGELFF.

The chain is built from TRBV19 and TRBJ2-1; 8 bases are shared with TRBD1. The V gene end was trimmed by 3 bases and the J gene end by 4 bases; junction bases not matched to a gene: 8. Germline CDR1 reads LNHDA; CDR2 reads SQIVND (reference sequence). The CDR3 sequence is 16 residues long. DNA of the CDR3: TGTGCCAGTAGTATCGGACAGGGATATTCGTACAATGAGCAGTTCTTC. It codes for CASSIGQGYSYNEQFF.

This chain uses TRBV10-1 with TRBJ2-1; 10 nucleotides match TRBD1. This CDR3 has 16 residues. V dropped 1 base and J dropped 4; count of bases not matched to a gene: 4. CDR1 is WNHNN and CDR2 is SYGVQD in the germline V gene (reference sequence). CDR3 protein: CASSEFPGQGYNEQFF. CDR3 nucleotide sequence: TGCGCCAGCAGTGAGTTTCCGGGACAGGGGTACAATGAGCAGTTCTTC.

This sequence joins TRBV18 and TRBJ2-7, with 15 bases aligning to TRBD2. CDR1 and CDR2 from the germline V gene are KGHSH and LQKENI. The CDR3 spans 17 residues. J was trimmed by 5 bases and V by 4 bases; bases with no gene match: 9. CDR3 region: CASSLLGLAGGQDEQYF. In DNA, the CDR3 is TGTGCCAGCTCACTCCTAGGACTAGCGGGGGGGCAGGACGAGCAGTACTTC.